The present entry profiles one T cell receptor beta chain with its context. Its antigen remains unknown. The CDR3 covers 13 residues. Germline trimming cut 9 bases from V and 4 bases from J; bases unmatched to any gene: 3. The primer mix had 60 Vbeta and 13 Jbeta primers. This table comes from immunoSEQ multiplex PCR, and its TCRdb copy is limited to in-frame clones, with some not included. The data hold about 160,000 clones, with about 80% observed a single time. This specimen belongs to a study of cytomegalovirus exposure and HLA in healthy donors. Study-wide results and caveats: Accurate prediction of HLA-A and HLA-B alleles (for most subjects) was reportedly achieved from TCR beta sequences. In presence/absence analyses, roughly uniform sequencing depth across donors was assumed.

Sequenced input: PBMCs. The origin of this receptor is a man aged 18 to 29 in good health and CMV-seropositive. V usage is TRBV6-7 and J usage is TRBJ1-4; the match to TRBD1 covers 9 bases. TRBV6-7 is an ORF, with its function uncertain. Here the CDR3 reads CARGDRVNEKLFF. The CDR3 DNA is TGTGCCAGAGGGGACAGGGTTAATGAAAAACTGTTTTTT.